Listed below are T cell receptor beta chains from one sample, sequenced in a study of CD8 T cells in ankylosing spondylitis. MiXCR, applied by TCRdb to the 5' RACE reads, yields one record per CDR3 protein. The sample records some 120,000 distinct CDR3 sequences, around 15% being singletons. Sequencing was performed on blood, either unsorted or a sorted T cell fraction (not recorded which). These receptors all come from a female donor with ankylosing spondylitis or in good health (not recorded which). Each CDR3 is given with its conserved first and last residue. D genes are given only for firm matches. Only part of the rows carry a size: once, few, many, or a class if the clone is expanded.

few 15 - TRBJ1-5 TRBV4-2 TGTGCCAGCAGCCAAGATGCAGGAGTCAATCAGCCCCAGCATTTT CASSQDAGVNQPQHF
- 18 TRBD2 TRBJ2-2 TRBV5-1 TGCGCCAGCAGCCCACGCCCCGGGACTAGCGATGCCACCGGGGAGCTGTTTTTT CASSPRPGTSDATGELFF
few 15 - TRBJ2-3 TRBV7-3 TGTGCCAGCAGCTTTACGGGCGGAATCACAGATACGCAGTATTTT CASSFTGGITDTQYF
- 15 - TRBJ1-2 TRBV10-3 TGTGCCATCAGTGCCGACTACGTAGCTAACTATGGCTACACCTTC CAISADYVANYGYTF
many 14 TRBD1 TRBJ1-6 TRBV27 TGTGCCAGCAGTTTCGCGGACAGGGAGTCACCCCTCCACTTT CASSFADRESPLHF
few 16 - TRBJ2-1 TRBV5-1 TGCGCCAGCAGCTTACTTGGGGGGCCTTCCTACAATGAGCAGTTCTTC CASSLLGGPSYNEQFF
few 14 TRBD2 TRBJ2-1 TRBV7-2 TGTGCCAGCAGCTTAAGGGCGGGGGAGGTTGAGCAGTTCTTC CASSLRAGEVEQFF
few 16 - TRBJ2-1 TRBV3-1 TGTGCCAGCAGCCAAGATCGGGGGGCCTTCTACAATGAGCAGTTCTTC CASSQDRGAFYNEQFF
- 14 - TRBJ2-7 TRBV10-3 TGTGCCATCAGCCCAAACAGGGACTCCTACGAGCAGTACTTC CAISPNRDSYEQYF
- 16 - TRBJ2-1 TRBV5-6 TGTGCCAGCAGCTTGCCTAAGGACTCATACTACAATGAGCAGTTCTTC CASSLPKDSYYNEQFF